The clone carrying this TCR beta chain was seen repeatedly, ten times or more. RNA transcripts served as template for amplifying TCR beta CDR3 sequences. HTBI primers were employed in first-round RT-PCR, then a second-round multiplex PCR followed. TCRdb reanalysed the multiplex PCR reads using MiXCR and keeps one entry per CDR3 protein. This table has approximately 380,000 distinct CDR3 sequences, over 20% appearing once. This sample is part of a study of Graves' ophthalmopathy and Graves' hyperthyroidism. Germline V gives CDR1 LGHDT, CDR2 YNNKEL (reference sequence). This CDR3 has 15 residues. The ends were cut back, 0 bases at V and 4 bases at J, with 12 bases in the middle.

The sample was peripheral blood. The TCR sequence derives from a woman younger than 30 with stable Graves' hyperthyroidism. The rearrangement uses TRBV3-1 and TRBJ2-5; D is uncertain. Here the CDR3 DNA reads TGTGCCAGCAGCCAAGATGCCCGGACCCGAGAGACCCAGTACTTC. Its protein is CASSQDARTRETQYF.